This TCR beta chain was sequenced in a study of blood T cell repertoires in COVID-19. Cohorts were determined from participant-reported clinical history. Two negative PCRs, clearance, or symptom resolution had been documented for recovered Cohort 3 donors. Original processing methods: Amplified reference gene primers provided the basis for estimating nucleated cell counts. Generated by immunoSEQ multiplex PCR, the TCRdb table keeps only in-frame clones and is missing some. V, J and clone size were drawn from that table, and D and trimming were deduced from the DNA. This table holds around 150,000 clones, around 81% found once. CDR1 and CDR2 (germline): PRHDT, FYEKMQ (reference sequence). The length of the CDR3 is 19 residues. After removal of 0 bases from V and 0 bases from J, the junction contained 10 bases not matched to a gene.

The chain recombines TRBV13 with TRBJ2-1; 8 bases align to TRBD2. Source material: PBMCs or T cells enriched from blood (not recorded which). This clonotype originated in a woman between 35 and 50 years old who had recovered from COVID-19. CDR3 in amino acids: CASSLGLHRGGSSYNEQFF. The CDR3 DNA reads as TGTGCCAGCAGCTTAGGCCTTCACCGGGGGGGGAGCTCCTACAATGAGCAGTTCTTC.